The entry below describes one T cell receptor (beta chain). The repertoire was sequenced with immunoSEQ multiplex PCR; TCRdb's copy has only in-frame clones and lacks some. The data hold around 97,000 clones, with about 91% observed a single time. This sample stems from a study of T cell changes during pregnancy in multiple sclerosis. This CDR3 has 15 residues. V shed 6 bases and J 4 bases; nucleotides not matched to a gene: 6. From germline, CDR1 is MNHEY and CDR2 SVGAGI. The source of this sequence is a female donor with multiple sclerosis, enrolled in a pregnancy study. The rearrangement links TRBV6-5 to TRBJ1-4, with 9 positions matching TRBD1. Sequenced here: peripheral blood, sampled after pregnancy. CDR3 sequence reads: CASRPTGGVNEKLFF. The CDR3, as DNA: TGTGCCAGCAGGCCTACAGGGGGCGTTAATGAAAAACTGTTTTTT.